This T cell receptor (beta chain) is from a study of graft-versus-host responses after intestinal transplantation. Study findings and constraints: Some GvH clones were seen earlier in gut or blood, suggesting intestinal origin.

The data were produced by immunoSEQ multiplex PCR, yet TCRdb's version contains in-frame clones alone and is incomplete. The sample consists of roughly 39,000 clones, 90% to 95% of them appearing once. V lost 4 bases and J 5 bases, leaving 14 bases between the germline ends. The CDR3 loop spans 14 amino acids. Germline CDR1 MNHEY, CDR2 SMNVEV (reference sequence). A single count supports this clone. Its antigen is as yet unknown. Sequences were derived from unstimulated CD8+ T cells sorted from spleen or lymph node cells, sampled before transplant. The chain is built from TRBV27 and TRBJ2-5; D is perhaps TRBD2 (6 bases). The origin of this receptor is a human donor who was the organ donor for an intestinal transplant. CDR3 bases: TGTGCCAGCAGTTACCGGGGGAAGGTGGAGACCCAGTACTTC. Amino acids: CASSYRGKVETQYF.